Below, 22 T cell receptor beta chains from the same sample are listed, as sequenced in a study of early T cells in non-severe SARS-CoV-2 infection. TCRdb ran MiXCR on the 5' RACE reads and lists one entry per CDR3 protein. The sample lists just under 65,000 distinct CDR3 sequences; roughly 9% were seen once. This specimen was whole blood, taken at baseline. These receptors were taken from an adult who was a healthcare worker with PCR-confirmed SARS-CoV-2 infection or an uninfected control (not recorded which).

The gene calls are TRBV7-3 and TRBJ1-6; D is undetermined. V was clipped by 0 bases and J by 8 bases, with 5 bases between them. The CDR3 is made up of 13 amino acids. Per the germline V gene, CDR1 is SGHTA and CDR2 is FQGTGA. The CDR3 spells CASSLTSDSPLHF. In nucleotides, the CDR3 is TGTGCCAGCAGCTTAACGTCGGATTCACCCCTCCACTTT.

This clonotype was seen ten or more times. The chain couples TRBV27 to TRBJ2-1; 11 nucleotides align to TRBD1. With 8 bases clipped from V and 5 bases from J, the junction kept 5 bases outside the gene matches. The germline CDR1 and CDR2 sequences are MNHEY and SMNVEV (reference sequence). The CDR3 has 14 amino acids. CDR3 sequence reads: CASADRGPNNEQFF. In DNA form, the CDR3 reads TGTGCCAGCGCGGACAGGGGGCCCAACAATGAGCAGTTCTTC.

This clonotype occurred a few times. The rearrangement links TRBV7-2 to TRBJ2-3; D is possibly TRBD1 (6 bases). The CDR3 is 14 residues long. Germline lookup yields CDR1 SGHTA and CDR2 FQGNSA. Trimming stripped 0 bases from V and 6 bases from J, with 10 bases between. CDR3 in amino acids: CASSLAQGMDTQYF. CDR3 bases: TGTGCCAGCAGCTTAGCCCAGGGGATGGATACGCAGTATTTT.

This clonotype has ten or more counts. V usage is TRBV5-1 and J usage is TRBJ2-1; D is possibly TRBD2 (7 bases). The CDR3 loop spans 15 amino acids. V was trimmed by 0 bases and J by 15 bases, leaving 22 bases between them. CDR1 and CDR2 from the germline V gene are SGHRS and YFSETQ. CDR3 coding DNA: TGCGCCAGCAGCTTGGAAGGACTAGGGGGGTTATTACGGTTCTTC. Translated: CASSLEGLGGLLRFF. The full variable domain, in which reference TRBV5-1 and TRBJ2-1 provide the parts outside the CDR3, is KAGVTQTPRYLIKTRGQQVTLSCSPISGHRSVSWYQQTPGQGLQFLFEYFSETQRNKGNFPGRFSGRQFSNSRSEMNVSTLELGDSALYLCASSLEGLGGLLRFFGPGTRLTVL.

This clonotype occurred many times. This rearrangement joins TRBV10-3 to TRBJ2-7, with 9 bases fitting TRBD1. The CDR3 is 15 residues long. V was clipped by 6 bases and J by 0 bases; unmatched bases: 6. Germline values: CDR1 ENHRY, CDR2 SYGVKD. The CDR3 here is CAIRPGTGNSYEQYF. Written as DNA, the CDR3 is TGTGCCATCAGACCCGGGACAGGGAACTCCTACGAGCAGTACTTC.

This clonotype was counted many times. The V and J genes are TRBV9 and TRBJ2-7; TRBD1 is a possible D gene (6 bases). CDR1 is SGDLS and CDR2 is YYNGEE in the germline V gene. The CDR3 extends over 14 amino acids. The V gene lost 4 bases and the J gene lost 2 bases, with 13 bases spanning the gap. The CDR3 here is CASSWTELPYEQYF. The CDR3 region has the DNA TGTGCCAGCAGCTGGACAGAGCTACCCTACGAGCAGTACTTC.

This clonotype was seen repeatedly, ten times or more. The chain joins TRBV7-8 to TRBJ2-2; a weak D match, TRBD2 (5 bases). The germline V and J ends were trimmed by 5 bases and 2 bases, with 18 bases remaining between them. The CDR3 loop spans 17 amino acids. In germline, CDR1 is SGHVS, CDR2 FQNEAQ. The CDR3, as DNA: TGTGCCAGCAGCCAACCCCTTAGGGAGATCAACACCGGGGAGCTGTTTTTT. This gives the protein CASSQPLREINTGELFF.

This clonotype was counted many times. The V call is TRBV6-2 or TRBV6-3, the J call TRBJ1-1; D is possibly TRBD1 (6 bases). V lost 6 bases to trimming and J lost 3 bases, with 17 bases between them. The CDR3 loop spans 15 amino acids. The germline gives CDR1 MNHEY, CDR2 SVGEGT. CDR3 amino acids: CASRFPGTKDTEAFF. CDR3 bases: TGTGCCAGCAGATTCCCCGGGACAAAGGACACTGAAGCTTTCTTT.

This clonotype has ten or more counts. The V call is TRBV12-3 or TRBV12-4, the J call TRBJ2-2; D possibly matches TRBD1 or TRBD2 (5 bases each). This CDR3 contains 15 residues. With 2 bases removed from V and 2 bases from J, the gap between germline ends came to 9 bases. The CDR3 here is CASSLTRGNTGELFF. CDR3 DNA sequence: TGTGCCAGCAGTTTAACTAGGGGAAACACCGGGGAGCTGTTTTTT.

This clonotype occurred a few times. This chain's CDR3 is CASSLTKGPGELFF. CDR3 DNA sequence: TGTGCCAGCAGTCTGACGAAGGGGCCCGGGGAGCTGTTTTTT. The chain employs TRBV28 and TRBJ2-2; maybe TRBD1 (5 bases). The V end was cut by 5 bases, the J end by 6 bases, with 13 bases between. The germline CDR1 and CDR2 sequences are MDHEN and SYDVKM. The CDR3 is 14 amino acids.

This clonotype was seen only a few times. The V gene is TRBV7-3, the J gene TRBJ2-3; no clear D. This CDR3 has 14 amino acids. V was cut by 3 bases and J by 0 bases, with 7 bases left in between. Germline CDR1 and CDR2: SGHTA and FQGTGA. The CDR3 bases are TGTGCCAGCAGCTTGGTCTCTAGCACAGATACGCAGTATTTT. Translating it yields CASSLVSSTDTQYF. Combining the CDR3 with reference TRBV7-3 and TRBJ2-3 gives the whole variable domain GAGVSQTPSNKVTEKGKYVELRCDPISGHTALYWYRQSLGQGPEFLIYFQGTGAADDSGLPNDRFFAVRPEGSVSTLKIQRTERGDSAVYLCASSLVSSTDTQYFGPGTRLTVL.

The rearrangement joins TRBV2 to TRBJ2-1; 8 nucleotides match TRBD1. The V segment lost 10 bases and the J segment 10 bases; nucleotides outside the gene matches: 15. The CDR3 length is 14 residues. CDR1 and CDR2 from the germline V gene are SNHLY and FYNNEI. In nucleotides, the CDR3 is TGTGCCACTAAACGGATAGACAGGGGTGGCGAGCAGTTCTTC. Its translation: CATKRIDRGGEQFF.

The J gene is TRBJ2-7, the V gene TRBV19; TRBD1 matches 11 bases. The length of the CDR3 is 16 residues. Trimming at V came to 5 bases and at J to 3 bases, leaving 9 bases not matched to a gene. The germline CDR1 and CDR2 sequences are LNHDA and SQIVND (reference sequence). The chain's CDR3 is CASSAPGTGGVYEQYF. The CDR3 DNA reads TGTGCCAGTAGTGCGCCCGGGACAGGGGGTGTCTACGAGCAGTACTTC.

The chain has TRBV7-6 and TRBJ1-1; 7 bases agree with TRBD1. J gave up 3 bases and V 5 bases, and 15 bases lay outside the gene matches. Germline values: CDR1 SGHVS, CDR2 FNYEAQ. The CDR3 consists of 17 residues. CDR3 residues: CASSPRQGRSGDTEAFF. DNA for the CDR3: TGTGCCAGCAGCCCCCGACAGGGTCGGTCGGGGGACACTGAAGCTTTCTTT. Using reference TRBV7-6 and TRBJ1-1 for the parts outside the CDR3, the full variable domain is GAGVSQSPRYKVTKRGQDVALRCDPISGHVSLYWYRQALGQGPEFLTYFNYEAQQDKSGLPNDRFSAERPEGSISTLTIQRTEQRDSAMYRCASSPRQGRSGDTEAFFGQGTRLTVV.

Many counts were recorded for this clonotype. The rearrangement uses TRBV5-4 and TRBJ2-5; D tentatively fits TRBD1 or TRBD2 (5 bases each). Germline CDR1 SGHNT, CDR2 YYREEE (reference sequence). This CDR3 has 14 amino acids. Trimming shortened V by 4 bases and J by 3 bases, and 13 bases separated the two germline ends. The CDR3 region has the DNA TGTGCCAGCAGCCGCCGGGACGGGGAAGAGACCCAGTACTTC. It specifies CASSRRDGEETQYF.

V usage is TRBV21-1 and J usage is TRBJ2-6; TRBD1 is the table's D call and was not checked against the DNA. TRBV21-1 is designated a pseudogene. This CDR3 comprises 16 residues. Written as DNA, the CDR3 is TGTGCCAGCAGCCCCGGGGGGGGGCGAGGGGCCAACGTCCTGACTTTC. Translated, it gives CASSPGGGRGANVLTF.

There are many counts of this clonotype. The genes are TRBV20-1 and TRBJ2-7; D may be TRBD2 (7 bases). This CDR3 is 17 amino acids long. Per germline, CDR1 DFQATT and CDR2 SNEGSKA (reference sequence). V was trimmed by 3 bases and J by 5 bases, leaving 26 bases between them. CDR3 nucleotides: TGCAGTGCTAGTTGGGAGGGGGACCCCTTGGGCGGCCACGAGCAGTACTTC. This encodes CSASWEGDPLGGHEQYF.

This clonotype occurred many times. The genes are TRBV25-1 and TRBJ1-1; D is undetermined. Germline-derived CDR1 and CDR2 are MGHDK and SYGVNS. The CDR3 totals 14 residues. Deletions cut 2 bases from V and 2 bases from J, with 9 bases between. CDR3 DNA: TGTGCCAGCAGTGAACGGTCCCACAACACTGAAGCTTTCTTT. Encoded protein: CASSERSHNTEAFF.

V usage is TRBV3-1 and J usage is TRBJ2-7; 7 bases line up with TRBD2. Losses at the gene ends were 0 bases for V and 2 bases for J; bases not matched to a gene: 7. The germline V gene encodes CDR1 LGHDT and CDR2 YNNKEL (reference sequence). The CDR3 has 16 amino acids. CDR3 protein: CASSQDGVAGAYEQYF. Here the CDR3 DNA reads TGTGCCAGCAGCCAAGATGGAGTGGCGGGGGCCTACGAGCAGTACTTC.

This clonotype came up many times. This chain uses TRBV11-2 with TRBJ2-5; weak D call: TRBD1 (5 bases). The CDR3 sequence is 15 residues long. The germline V and J ends were trimmed by 4 bases and 2 bases, with 14 bases remaining between them. Germline V gives CDR1 SGHAT, CDR2 FQNNGV. The CDR3 reads CASSSMGQGQETQYF. In nucleotides, the CDR3 is TGTGCCAGCAGCTCAATGGGCCAGGGACAAGAGACCCAGTACTTC.

This clonotype was counted between two and nine times. The chain uses TRBV7-2 and TRBJ2-5; 13 bases are shared with TRBD2. Trimming removed 3 bases from V and 6 bases from J; junction bases left unmatched: 10. CDR3 size: 17 residues. CDR1 is SGHTA and CDR2 is FQGNSA in the germline V gene. The CDR3 DNA follows: TGTGCCAGCAGCTTGGGACTAGCGGGATCGCGGGAAAAGACCCAGTACTTC. It specifies CASSLGLAGSREKTQYF.

This clonotype has at least ten counts. The rearrangement joins TRBV5-1 to TRBJ2-7, with a tentative D call TRBD2 (6 bases). The CDR3 has 14 amino acids. Germline CDR1 is SGHRS and CDR2 is YFSETQ. The V end was cut by 0 bases, the J end by 3 bases, with 10 bases between. Written as DNA, the CDR3 is TGCGCCAGCAGCTTGGTTAGCGGTTACTACGAGCAGTACTTC. Protein sequence: CASSLVSGYYEQYF.